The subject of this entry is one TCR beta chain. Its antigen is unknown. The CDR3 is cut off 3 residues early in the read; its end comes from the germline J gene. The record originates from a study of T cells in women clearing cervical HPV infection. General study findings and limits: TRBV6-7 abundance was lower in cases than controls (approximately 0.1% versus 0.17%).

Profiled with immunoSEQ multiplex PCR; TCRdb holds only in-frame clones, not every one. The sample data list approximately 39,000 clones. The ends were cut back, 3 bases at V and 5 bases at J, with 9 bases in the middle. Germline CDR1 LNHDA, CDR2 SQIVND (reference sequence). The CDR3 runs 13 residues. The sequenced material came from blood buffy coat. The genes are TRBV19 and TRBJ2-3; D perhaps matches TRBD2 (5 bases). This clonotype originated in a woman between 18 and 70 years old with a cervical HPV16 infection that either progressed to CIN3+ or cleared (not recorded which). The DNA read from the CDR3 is TGTGCCAGTAGTATGGGTGGACTAGATACG. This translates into CASSMGGLDT. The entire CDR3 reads CASSMGGLDTQYF.